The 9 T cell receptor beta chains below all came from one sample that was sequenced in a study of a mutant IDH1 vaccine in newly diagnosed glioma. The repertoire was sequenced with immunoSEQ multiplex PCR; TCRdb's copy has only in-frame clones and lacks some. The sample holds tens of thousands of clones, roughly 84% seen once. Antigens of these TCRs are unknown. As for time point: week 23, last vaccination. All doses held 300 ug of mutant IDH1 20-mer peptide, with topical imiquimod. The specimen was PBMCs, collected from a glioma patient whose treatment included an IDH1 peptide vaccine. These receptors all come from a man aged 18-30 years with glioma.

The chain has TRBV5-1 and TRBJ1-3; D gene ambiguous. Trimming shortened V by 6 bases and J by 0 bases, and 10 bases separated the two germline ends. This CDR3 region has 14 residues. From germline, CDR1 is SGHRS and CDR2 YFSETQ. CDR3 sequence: CASKSGSSGNTIYF. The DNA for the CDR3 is TGCGCCAGCAAGAGTGGAAGCTCTGGAAACACCATATATTTT.

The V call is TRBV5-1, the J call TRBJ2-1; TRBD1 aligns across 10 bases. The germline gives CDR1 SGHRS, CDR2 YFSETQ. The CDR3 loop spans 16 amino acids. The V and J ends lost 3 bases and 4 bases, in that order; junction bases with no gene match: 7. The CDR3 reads CASSSPTGQGYNEQFF. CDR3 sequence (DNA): TGCGCCAGCAGCTCCCCGACGGGACAGGGGTACAATGAGCAGTTCTTC.

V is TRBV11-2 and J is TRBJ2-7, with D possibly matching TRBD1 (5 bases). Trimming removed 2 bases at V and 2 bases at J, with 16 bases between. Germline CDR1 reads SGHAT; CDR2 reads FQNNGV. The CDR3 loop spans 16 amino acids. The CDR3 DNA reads TGTGCCAGCAGCTTATCACAAGGGGCCAAGGCCTACGAGCAGTACTTC. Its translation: CASSLSQGAKAYEQYF.

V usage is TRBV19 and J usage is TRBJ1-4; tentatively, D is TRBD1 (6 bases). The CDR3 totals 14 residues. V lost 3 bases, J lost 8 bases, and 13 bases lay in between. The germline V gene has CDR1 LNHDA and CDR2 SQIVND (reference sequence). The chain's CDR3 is CASSISETGEKLFF. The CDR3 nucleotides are TGTGCCAGTAGTATTTCGGAAACAGGGGAAAAACTGTTTTTT.

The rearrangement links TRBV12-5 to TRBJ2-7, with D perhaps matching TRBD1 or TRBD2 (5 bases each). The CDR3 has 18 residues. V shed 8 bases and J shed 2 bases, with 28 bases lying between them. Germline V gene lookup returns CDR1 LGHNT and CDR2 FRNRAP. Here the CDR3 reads CASRLPSGTGPGPYEQYF. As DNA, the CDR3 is TGTGCTAGTCGGTTGCCCTCTGGGACGGGCCCGGGCCCCTACGAGCAGTACTTC.

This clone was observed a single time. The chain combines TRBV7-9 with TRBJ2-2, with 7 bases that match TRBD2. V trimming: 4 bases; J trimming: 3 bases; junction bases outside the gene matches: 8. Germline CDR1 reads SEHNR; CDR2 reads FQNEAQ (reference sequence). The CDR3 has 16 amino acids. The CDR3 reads CASSSGSGEYTGELFF. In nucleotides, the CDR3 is TGTGCCAGCAGCTCCGGAAGCGGGGAGTACACCGGGGAGCTGTTTTTT. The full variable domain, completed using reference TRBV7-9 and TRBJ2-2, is DTGVSQNPRHKITKRGQNVTFRCDPISEHNRLYWYRQTLGQGPEFLTYFQNEAQLEKSRLLSDRFSAERPKGSFSTLEIQRTEQGDSAMYLCASSSGSGEYTGELFFGEGSRLTVL.

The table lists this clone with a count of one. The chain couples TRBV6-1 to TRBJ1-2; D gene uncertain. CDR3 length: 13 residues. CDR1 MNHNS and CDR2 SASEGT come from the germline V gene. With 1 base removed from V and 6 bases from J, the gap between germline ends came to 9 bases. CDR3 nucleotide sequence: TGTGCCAGCAGTGAAGGAGGGTCCCATGGCTACACCTTC. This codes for CASSEGGSHGYTF.

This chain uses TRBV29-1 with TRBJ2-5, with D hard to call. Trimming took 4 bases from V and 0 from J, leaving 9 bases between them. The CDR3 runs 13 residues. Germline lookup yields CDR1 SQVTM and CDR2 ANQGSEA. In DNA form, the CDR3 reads TGCAGCGTTGTTAGTCTGTACCAAGAGACCCAGTACTTC. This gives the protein CSVVSLYQETQYF.

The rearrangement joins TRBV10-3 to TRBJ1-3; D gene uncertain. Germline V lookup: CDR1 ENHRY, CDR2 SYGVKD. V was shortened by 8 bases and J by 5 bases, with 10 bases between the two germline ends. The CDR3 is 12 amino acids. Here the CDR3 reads CAIEADRNTIYF. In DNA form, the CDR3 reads TGTGCCATCGAGGCCGATAGAAACACCATATATTTT.